This T cell receptor (beta chain) was captured in a study of identical twins. V lost 9 bases to trimming and J lost 5 bases; unmatched junction nucleotides: 10. The V gene's germline CDR1 is KGHDR and CDR2 SFDVKD. The CDR3 is 14 residues long. A single record per CDR3 protein comes from TCRdb applying MiXCR to the 5' RACE reads. In the table there are approximately 1.8 million distinct CDR3 sequences, roughly a third of which are singletons. The sample consisted of cord blood. The clonotype originates from a newborn girl in good health. The J gene is TRBJ1-1, the V gene TRBV24-1, with 8 bases matching TRBD1. In DNA, the CDR3 is TGTGCCACCCGCTCAGGGGGCGCGTTTACTGAAGCTTTCTTT. Encoded protein: CATRSGGAFTEAFF.